The 32 T cell receptor beta chains given below trace back to one sample, sequenced in a study of shared T cell receptors in the human thymus. The table came from immunoSEQ multiplex PCR; TCRdb's copy has only in-frame clones and leaves some out. Among around 340,000 clones listed, roughly 94% were seen once. Sample: thymocytes. All receptors come from a human donor.

This chain links TRBV28 with TRBJ2-7; a weak D match, TRBD2 (5 bases). The CDR3 covers 16 residues. Trimming stripped 2 bases from V and 1 base from J, with 15 bases between. In germline, CDR1 is MDHEN, CDR2 SYDVKM. CDR3 nucleotides: TGTGCCAGCAGTTTACGCTCGGGGAATCAGTCCTACGAGCAGTACTTC. Its translation is CASSLRSGNQSYEQYF.

The chain combines TRBV21-1 with TRBJ1-2. TRBV21-1 is shown as a pseudogene. The CDR3 spans 15 residues. The CDR3 loop reads CASSKVRGVSYGYTF. The DNA for the CDR3 is TGTGCCAGCAGCAAAGTGAGAGGGGTTAGTTATGGCTACACCTTC.

This chain links TRBV28 with TRBJ1-5; D is undetermined. CDR3 length equals 14 residues. V was clipped by 2 bases and J by 7 bases, with 12 bases between them. Germline CDR1 and CDR2: MDHEN and SYDVKM. The CDR3 protein is CASSLRSGNQPQHF. CDR3 DNA sequence: TGTGCCAGCAGTTTAAGGTCCGGGAACCAGCCCCAGCATTTT.

V and J are TRBV6-5 and TRBJ2-5; D might be TRBD1 (6 bases). Germline CDR1 and CDR2: MNHEY and SVGAGI. V was clipped by 0 bases and J by 7 bases, with 15 bases between them. The CDR3 consists of 15 residues. CDR3: CASSYSKRGWGTQYF. CDR3 nucleotides: TGTGCCAGCAGTTACTCGAAGAGGGGGTGGGGGACCCAGTACTTC.

The chain links TRBV7-2 to TRBJ1-4, with D unclear. CDR1 is SGHTA and CDR2 is FQGNSA in the germline V gene. The CDR3 consists of 13 residues. Trimming left V 2 bases short and J 6 bases short, with 7 bases between. The CDR3, as DNA: TGTGCCAGCAGCTTATTTGGGGATGAAAAACTGTTTTTT. The encoded protein is CASSLFGDEKLFF. The whole variable domain, remainder taken from reference TRBV7-2 and TRBJ1-4, is GAGVSQSPSNKVTEKGKDVELRCDPISGHTALYWYRQSLGQGLEFLIYFQGNSAPDKSGLPSDRFSAERTGGSVSTLTIQRTQQEDSAVYLCASSLFGDEKLFFGSGTQLSVL.

This chain connects TRBV7-3 to TRBJ2-5, with TRBD1 as a possible D gene (5 bases). The CDR3 is made up of 13 amino acids. V shed 3 bases and J shed 3 bases, with 8 bases lying between them. The V gene's germline CDR1 is SGHTA and CDR2 FQGTGA. CDR3 residues: CASSLTAKETQYF. Here the CDR3 DNA reads TGTGCCAGCAGCTTGACAGCGAAAGAGACCCAGTACTTC.

The J gene is TRBJ2-7, the V gene TRBV5-4, with D perhaps matching TRBD1 (6 bases). Trimming removed 4 bases from V and 3 bases from J, with 17 bases in between. Looked up from germline, CDR1 is SGHNT and CDR2 is YYREEE (reference sequence). The CDR3 is 15 residues long. CDR3 nucleotides: TGTGCCAGCAGCGTGATTAGGGGGTTGCGCTACGAGCAGTACTTC. It encodes CASSVIRGLRYEQYF.

Points on this clone: The same CDR3 is also encoded by other DNA sequences in this sample. The chain is built from TRBV5-1 and TRBJ1-3, with D tentatively TRBD1 (6 bases). Trimming removed 2 bases at V and 1 base at J, with 7 bases between. CDR1 SGHRS and CDR2 YFSETQ come from the germline V gene. The length of the CDR3 is 14 residues. The CDR3 DNA is TGCGCCAGCAGCTTAGGGGGGTCTGGAAACACCATATATTTT. It yields the protein CASSLGGSGNTIYF.

Remarks on this clone: The same CDR3 arises from other DNA sequences in this sample as well. This sequence joins TRBV25-1 and TRBJ2-3; a possible D gene is TRBD2 (5 bases). With 5 bases removed from V and 0 bases from J, the gap between germline ends came to 6 bases. The CDR3 is 13 amino acids. Germline assignment: CDR1 MGHDK and CDR2 SYGVNS. CDR3 coding DNA: TGTGCCAGCAGTCTAGCTAGCACAGATACGCAGTATTTT. The encoded protein is CASSLASTDTQYF.

The gene calls are TRBV7-2 and TRBJ2-7; 7 bases align to TRBD1. In germline, CDR1 is SGHTA, CDR2 FQGNSA. Unmatched junction bases numbered 4, after V lost 11 bases and J lost 0 bases. The CDR3 is 12 amino acids. The CDR3 loop is CALRGPSYEQYF. The CDR3 region has the DNA TGTGCCCTGAGGGGGCCCTCCTACGAGCAGTACTTC. The entire variable domain, with the rest obtained from reference TRBV7-2 and TRBJ2-7, is as follows: GAGVSQSPSNKVTEKGKDVELRCDPISGHTALYWYRQSLGQGLEFLIYFQGNSAPDKSGLPSDRFSAERTGGSVSTLTIQRTQQEDSAVYLCALRGPSYEQYFGPGTRLTVT.

This rearrangement joins TRBV28 to TRBJ1-1, with D hard to call. Germline V gene lookup returns CDR1 MDHEN and CDR2 SYDVKM. The CDR3 is 13 residues long. Trimming took 6 bases from V and 1 from J, leaving 9 bases between them. This CDR3 is CASRPQKNTEAFF. For the CDR3, the DNA is TGTGCCAGCAGACCACAGAAGAACACTGAAGCTTTCTTT.

V usage is TRBV7-2 and J usage is TRBJ1-1; D not resolved. Germline assignment: CDR1 SGHTA and CDR2 FQGNSA. The CDR3 contains 15 residues. The ends were cut back, 4 bases at V and 2 bases at J, with 14 bases in the middle. In DNA, the CDR3 is TGTGCCAGCAGCTCCGACACCTCTTTTAACACTGAAGCTTTCTTT. It encodes CASSSDTSFNTEAFF.

This clone was found once. The rearrangement joins TRBV28 to TRBJ2-5; possible D gene TRBD1, 6 bases. Germline V CDR1 and CDR2: MDHEN, SYDVKM. The CDR3 extends over 14 amino acids. V was shortened by 3 bases and J by 5 bases, with 13 bases between the two germline ends. CDR3 nucleotide sequence: TGTGCCAGCAGTTTCCCCAGGGGCTGTGAGACCCAGTACTTC. This encodes CASSFPRGCETQYF.

The chain joins TRBV19 to TRBJ1-5; 9 bases are a match to TRBD1. The V gene's germline CDR1 is LNHDA and CDR2 SQIVND (reference sequence). CDR3 length: 13 residues. Germline trimming cut 6 bases from V and 6 bases from J; bases unmatched to any gene: 3. The CDR3 DNA reads TGTGCCAGTAGCCCGGACAGGGGTCAGCCCCAGCATTTT. Translation: CASSPDRGQPQHF.

The rearrangement joins TRBV15 to TRBJ1-4, with D hard to call. CDR1 and CDR2 (germline): LNHNV, YYDKDF (reference sequence). CDR3 length equals 16 residues. The V end was cut by 0 bases, the J end by 8 bases, with 16 bases between. CDR3 sequence (DNA): TGTGCCACCAGCAGAGAGACAATGCCAGTGGGGGAAAAACTGTTTTTT. This encodes CATSRETMPVGEKLFF.

The chain couples TRBV15 to TRBJ1-2; maybe TRBD1 (5 bases). Germline values: CDR1 LNHNV, CDR2 YYDKDF (reference sequence). The CDR3 runs to 17 residues. V was trimmed by 6 bases and J by 6 bases, leaving 26 bases between them. CDR3 amino acids: CATRLLRRTFEGHGYTF. CDR3 DNA sequence: TGTGCCACCAGACTCCTAAGACGGACGTTTGAGGGGCATGGCTACACCTTC.

The V gene is TRBV5-1, the J gene TRBJ2-7; TRBD1 matches 9 bases. Germline-derived CDR1 and CDR2 are SGHRS and YFSETQ. V lost 1 base to trimming and J lost 5 bases; unmatched junction nucleotides: 4. This CDR3 is built from 14 residues. The CDR3 DNA reads as TGCGCCAGCAGCTTGCTAGGGACAGGGAACGAGCAGTACTTC. It specifies CASSLLGTGNEQYF.

This rearrangement joins TRBV15 to TRBJ2-7; D unclear. The CDR3 spans 13 residues. Per the germline V gene, CDR1 is LNHNV and CDR2 is YYDKDF (reference sequence). Trimming shortened V by 9 bases and J by 1 base, and 13 bases separated the two germline ends. The CDR3 loop reads CATQQVPSYEQYF. The CDR3 DNA follows: TGTGCCACGCAGCAGGTCCCGTCCTACGAGCAGTACTTC.

The genes are TRBV6-1 and TRBJ1-2; D is perhaps TRBD1 (5 bases). The CDR3 has 15 amino acids. Germline V gives CDR1 MNHNS, CDR2 SASEGT. Between the trimmed V and J ends, which lost 6 bases and 8 bases, there was a span of 22 bases. Written as DNA, the CDR3 is TGTGCCAGCAGCCCCAGGGAGGGCCTCCTGAGGGGCTACACCTTC. Residues: CASSPREGLLRGYTF.

The CDR3 region is CASTGRLKSSGNTIYF. Written as DNA, the CDR3 is TGTGCCAGTACCGGACGGCTAAAATCCTCTGGAAACACCATATATTTT. The rearrangement uses TRBV7-6 and TRBJ1-3; D gene unclear. Germline assignment: CDR1 SGHVS and CDR2 FNYEAQ. This CDR3 is 16 amino acids long. Trimming stripped 9 bases from V and 0 bases from J, with 18 bases between. The full variable domain, completed using reference TRBV7-6 and TRBJ1-3, is GAGVSQSPRYKVTKRGQDVALRCDPISGHVSLYWYRQALGQGPEFLTYFNYEAQQDKSGLPNDRFSAERPEGSISTLTIQRTEQRDSAMYRCASTGRLKSSGNTIYFGEGSWLTVV.

The chain recombines TRBV19 with TRBJ2-7; maybe TRBD1 (5 bases). Germline V gene sequence: CDR1 LNHDA, CDR2 SQIVND (reference sequence). Between the trimmed V and J ends, which lost 0 bases and 2 bases, there was a span of 11 bases. CDR3 size: 15 residues. CDR3 in amino acids: CASSIDYRKAYEQYF. CDR3 coding DNA: TGTGCCAGTAGTATAGACTACAGGAAAGCCTACGAGCAGTACTTC.

The chain couples TRBV27 to TRBJ2-3; TRBD1 matches 9 bases. The CDR3 runs 15 residues. In germline, CDR1 is MNHEY, CDR2 SMNVEV (reference sequence). The V and J ends lost 3 bases and 7 bases, in that order; junction bases with no gene match: 8. The CDR3 region has the DNA TGTGCCAGCAGTTTTCGGGGACAGGGCTTTTATACGCAGTATTTT. Translation: CASSFRGQGFYTQYF.

The chain recombines TRBV19 with TRBJ1-1; D call uncertain. This CDR3 spans 13 amino acids. The germline V gene has CDR1 LNHDA and CDR2 SQIVND (reference sequence). With 5 bases removed from V and 1 base from J, the gap between germline ends came to 8 bases. Written as DNA, the CDR3 is TGTGCCAGTAGTCCTACACCGAACACTGAAGCTTTCTTT. It translates to CASSPTPNTEAFF.

CDR3 in amino acids: CASSVVNGDTGELFF. CDR3 sequence (DNA): TGTGCCAGCAGCGTAGTAAACGGTGACACCGGGGAGCTGTTTTTT. The V and J genes are TRBV9 and TRBJ2-2, with D unclear. This CDR3 has 15 residues. Germline lookup yields CDR1 SGDLS and CDR2 YYNGEE. The ends were cut back, 0 bases at V and 3 bases at J, with 9 bases in the middle.

This chain uses TRBV6-6 with TRBJ1-2; tentative D call: TRBD1 (6 bases). There are 13 residues in the CDR3. The germline CDR1 and CDR2 sequences are MNHNY and SVGAGI (reference sequence). The germline V and J ends were trimmed by 5 bases and 8 bases, with 15 bases remaining between them. CDR3 in amino acids: CASSLDRTRGYTF. The CDR3 region has the DNA TGTGCCAGCAGTCTAGACAGGACAAGGGGCTACACCTTC.

J is TRBJ2-1 and V is TRBV27; 8 bases match TRBD2. The CDR3 loop spans 17 amino acids. With V trimmed by 2 bases and J by 0 bases, 6 bases remained unmatched. Germline CDR1 MNHEY, CDR2 SMNVEV (reference sequence). CDR3 residues: CASSLDGGGSSYNEQFF. DNA for the CDR3: TGTGCCAGCAGTTTAGATGGCGGGGGGAGCTCCTACAATGAGCAGTTCTTC.

This chain links TRBV6-5 with TRBJ1-2, with D possibly TRBD1 on 6 matching bases. V was clipped by 7 bases and J by 2 bases, with 14 bases between them. Germline V lookup: CDR1 MNHEY, CDR2 SVGAGI. The CDR3 extends over 14 amino acids. Here the CDR3 reads CASTYGGQNYGYTF. For the CDR3, the DNA is TGTGCCAGCACCTATGGAGGACAGAACTATGGCTACACCTTC.

The chain recombines TRBV19 with TRBJ1-5; no firm D call. The V gene lost 6 bases and the J gene lost 7 bases, with 22 bases spanning the gap. Per germline, CDR1 LNHDA and CDR2 SQIVND (reference sequence). The CDR3 has 16 amino acids. The CDR3 sequence: CASRKTGSDMVQPQHF. Here the CDR3 DNA reads TGTGCCAGTAGGAAAACGGGGTCCGATATGGTCCAGCCCCAGCATTTT.

This clone was counted once. The J gene is TRBJ1-2, the V gene TRBV27, with 11 bases aligning to TRBD1. J was trimmed by 6 bases and V by 5 bases; bases with no gene match: 8. The CDR3 runs to 15 residues. CDR1 MNHEY and CDR2 SMNVEV come from the germline V gene (reference sequence). CDR3 nucleotide sequence: TGTGCCAGCAGTCATGGGACAGGGGGTTTTCATGGCTACACCTTC. Translating gives CASSHGTGGFHGYTF.

The J gene is TRBJ2-5, the V gene TRBV9, with no clear D. Deletions cut 8 bases from V and 4 bases from J, with 15 bases between. The CDR3 is 13 amino acids. Germline loops: CDR1 SGDLS, CDR2 YYNGEE. CDR3 sequence: CASKAPVGETQYF. The CDR3 region has the DNA TGTGCCAGTAAGGCCCCGGTAGGAGAGACCCAGTACTTC.

The J gene is TRBJ2-3, the V gene TRBV7-2; 7 positions match TRBD1. This CDR3 has 19 amino acids. Germline loops: CDR1 SGHTA, CDR2 FQGNSA. With 2 bases clipped from V and 0 bases from J, the junction kept 14 bases outside the gene matches. The CDR3 DNA is TGTGCCAGCAGCTTACACCCCACCCAGGGGGTCAAGAGCACAGATACGCAGTATTTT. Its protein product is CASSLHPTQGVKSTDTQYF.

The rearrangement joins TRBV9 to TRBJ2-6, with 9 bases identical to TRBD1. This CDR3 has 19 residues. The V gene's germline CDR1 is SGDLS and CDR2 YYNGEE. J was trimmed by 0 bases and V by 3 bases; bases with no gene match: 10. The CDR3 DNA follows: TGTGCCAGCAGCGAGACCCGACAGGGGGGACGCTCTGGGGCCAACGTCCTGACTTTC. This encodes CASSETRQGGRSGANVLTF.